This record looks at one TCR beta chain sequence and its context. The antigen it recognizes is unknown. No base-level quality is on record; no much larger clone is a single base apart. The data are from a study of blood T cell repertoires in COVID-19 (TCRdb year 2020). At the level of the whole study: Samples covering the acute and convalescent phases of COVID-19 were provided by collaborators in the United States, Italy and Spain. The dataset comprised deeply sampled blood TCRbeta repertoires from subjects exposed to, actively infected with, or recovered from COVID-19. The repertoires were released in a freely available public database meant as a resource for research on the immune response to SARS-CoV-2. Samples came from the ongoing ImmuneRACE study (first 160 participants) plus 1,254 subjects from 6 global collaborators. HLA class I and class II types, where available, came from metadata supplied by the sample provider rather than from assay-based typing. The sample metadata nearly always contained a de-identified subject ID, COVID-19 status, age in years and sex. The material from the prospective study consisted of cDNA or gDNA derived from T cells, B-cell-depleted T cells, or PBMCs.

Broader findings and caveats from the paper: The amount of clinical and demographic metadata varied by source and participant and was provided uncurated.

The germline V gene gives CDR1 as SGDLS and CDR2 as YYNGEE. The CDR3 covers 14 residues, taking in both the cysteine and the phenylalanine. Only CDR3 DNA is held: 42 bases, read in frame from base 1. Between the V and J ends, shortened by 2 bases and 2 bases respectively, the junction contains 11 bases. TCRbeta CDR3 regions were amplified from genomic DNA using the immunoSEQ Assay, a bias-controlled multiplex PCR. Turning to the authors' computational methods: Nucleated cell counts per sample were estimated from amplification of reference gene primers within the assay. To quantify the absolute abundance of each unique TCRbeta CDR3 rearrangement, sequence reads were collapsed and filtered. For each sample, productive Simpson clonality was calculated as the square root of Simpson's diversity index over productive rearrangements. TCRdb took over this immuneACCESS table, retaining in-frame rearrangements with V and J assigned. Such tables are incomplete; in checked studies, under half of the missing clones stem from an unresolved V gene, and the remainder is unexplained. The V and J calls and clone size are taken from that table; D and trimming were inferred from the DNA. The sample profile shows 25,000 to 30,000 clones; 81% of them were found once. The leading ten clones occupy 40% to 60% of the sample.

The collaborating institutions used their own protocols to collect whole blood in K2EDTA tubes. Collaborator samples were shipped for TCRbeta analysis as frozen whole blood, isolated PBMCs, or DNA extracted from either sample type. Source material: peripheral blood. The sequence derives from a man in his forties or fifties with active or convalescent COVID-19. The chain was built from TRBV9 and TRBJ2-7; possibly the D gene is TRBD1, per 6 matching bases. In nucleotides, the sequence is TGTGCCAGCAGCGTCACCAGGGGTACCTACGAGCAGTACTTC. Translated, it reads CASSVTRGTYEQYF. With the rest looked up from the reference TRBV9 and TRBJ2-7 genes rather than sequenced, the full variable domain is DSGVTQTPKHLITATGQRVTLRCSPRSGDLSVYWYQQSLDQGLQFLIQYYNGEERAKGNILERFSAQQFPDLHSELNLSSLELGDSALYFCASSVTRGTYEQYFGPGTRLTVT.